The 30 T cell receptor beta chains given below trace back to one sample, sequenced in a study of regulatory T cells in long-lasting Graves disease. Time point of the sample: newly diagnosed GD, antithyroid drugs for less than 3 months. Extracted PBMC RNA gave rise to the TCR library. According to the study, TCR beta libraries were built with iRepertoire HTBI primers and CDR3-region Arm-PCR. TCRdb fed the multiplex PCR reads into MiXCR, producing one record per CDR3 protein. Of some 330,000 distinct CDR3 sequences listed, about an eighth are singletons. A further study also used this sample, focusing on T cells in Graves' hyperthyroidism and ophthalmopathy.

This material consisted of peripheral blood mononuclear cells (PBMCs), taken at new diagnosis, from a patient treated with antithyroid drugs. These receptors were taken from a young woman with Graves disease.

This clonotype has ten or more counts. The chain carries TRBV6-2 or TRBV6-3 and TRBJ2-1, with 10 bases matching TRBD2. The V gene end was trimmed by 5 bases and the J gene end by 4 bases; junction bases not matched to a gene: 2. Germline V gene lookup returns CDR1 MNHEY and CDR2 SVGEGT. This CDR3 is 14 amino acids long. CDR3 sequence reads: CASSGTSEYNEQFF. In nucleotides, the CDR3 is TGTGCCAGCAGTGGGACTAGCGAGTACAATGAGCAGTTCTTC.

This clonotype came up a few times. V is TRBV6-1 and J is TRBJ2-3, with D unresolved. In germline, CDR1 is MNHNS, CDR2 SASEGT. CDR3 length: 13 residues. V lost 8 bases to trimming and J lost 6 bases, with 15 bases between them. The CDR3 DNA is TGTGCCAGCTCCCCGACCCCCGACGATACGCAGTATTTT. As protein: CASSPTPDDTQYF.

CDR3 sequence: CASSIRGLNTEAFF. In nucleotides, the CDR3 is TGTGCCAGTAGTATCCGCGGCCTGAACACTGAAGCTTTCTTT. The chain is built from TRBV19 and TRBJ1-1; the D is unclear. CDR3 size: 14 residues. Trimming removed 3 bases from V and 0 bases from J, with 8 bases in between. From germline, CDR1 is LNHDA and CDR2 SQIVND (reference sequence). Filled out from reference TRBV19 and TRBJ1-1, the complete variable domain reads DGGITQSPKYLFRKEGQNVTLSCEQNLNHDAMYWYRQDPGQGLRLIYYSQIVNDFQKGDIAEGYSVSREKKESFPLTVTSAQKNPTAFYLCASSIRGLNTEAFFGQGTRLTVV.

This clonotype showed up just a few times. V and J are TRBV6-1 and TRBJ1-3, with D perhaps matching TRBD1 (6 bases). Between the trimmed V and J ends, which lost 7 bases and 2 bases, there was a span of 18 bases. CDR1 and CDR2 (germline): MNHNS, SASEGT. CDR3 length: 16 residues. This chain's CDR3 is CASTSRIGGPGNTIYF. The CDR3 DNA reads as TGTGCCAGCACCTCGCGGATAGGGGGTCCTGGAAACACCATATATTTT.

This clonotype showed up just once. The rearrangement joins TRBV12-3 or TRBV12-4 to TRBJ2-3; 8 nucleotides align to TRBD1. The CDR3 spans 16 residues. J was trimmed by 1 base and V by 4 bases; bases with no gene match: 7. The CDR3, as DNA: TGTGCCAGCAGTTCCCCAGGGGGCGGTGGCACAGATACGCAGTATTTT. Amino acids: CASSSPGGGGTDTQYF.

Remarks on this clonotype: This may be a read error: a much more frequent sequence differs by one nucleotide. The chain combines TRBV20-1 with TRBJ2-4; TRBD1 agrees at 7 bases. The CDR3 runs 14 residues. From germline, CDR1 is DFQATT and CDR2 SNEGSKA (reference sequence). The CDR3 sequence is CSALEQGSKDIQYF. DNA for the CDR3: TGCAGTGCCTTAGAACAGGGGTCCAAAGACATTCAGTACTTC.

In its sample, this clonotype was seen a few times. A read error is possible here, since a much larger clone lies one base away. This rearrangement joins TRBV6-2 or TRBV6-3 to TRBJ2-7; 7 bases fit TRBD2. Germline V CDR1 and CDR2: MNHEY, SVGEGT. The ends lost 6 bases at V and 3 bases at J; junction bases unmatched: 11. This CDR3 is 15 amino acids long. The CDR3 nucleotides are TGTGCCAGCAGGGAGGGCGGGGGAGCGCGCTACGAGCAGTACTTC. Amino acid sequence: CASREGGGARYEQYF.

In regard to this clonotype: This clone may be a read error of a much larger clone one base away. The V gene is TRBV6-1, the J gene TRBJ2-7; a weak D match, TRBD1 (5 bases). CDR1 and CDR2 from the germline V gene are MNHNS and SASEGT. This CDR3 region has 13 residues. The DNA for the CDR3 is TGTGCCAGCAGGGGAAGGGGATCGGCCGAGCGGTACGTC. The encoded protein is CASRGRGSAERYV.

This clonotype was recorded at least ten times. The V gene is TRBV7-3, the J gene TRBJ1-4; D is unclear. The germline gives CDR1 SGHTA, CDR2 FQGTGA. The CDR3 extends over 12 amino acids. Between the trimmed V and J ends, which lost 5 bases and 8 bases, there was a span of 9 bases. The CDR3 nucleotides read TGTGCCAGCAGCCGCCCCGGGGAAAAACTGTTTTTT. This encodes CASSRPGEKLFF. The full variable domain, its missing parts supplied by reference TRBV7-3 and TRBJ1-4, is GAGVSQTPSNKVTEKGKYVELRCDPISGHTALYWYRQSLGQGPEFLIYFQGTGAADDSGLPNDRFFAVRPEGSVSTLKIQRTERGDSAVYLCASSRPGEKLFFGSGTQLSVL.

This chain's CDR3 is CASTSLWAGSNQPQHF. The CDR3 nucleotides read TGTGCCAGTACCTCGCTGTGGGCGGGTAGCAATCAGCCCCAGCATTTT. This sequence joins TRBV19 and TRBJ1-5, with D uncertain. Germline loops: CDR1 LNHDA, CDR2 SQIVND (reference sequence). This CDR3 has 16 residues. Between the trimmed V and J ends, which lost 7 bases and 0 bases, there was a span of 16 bases.

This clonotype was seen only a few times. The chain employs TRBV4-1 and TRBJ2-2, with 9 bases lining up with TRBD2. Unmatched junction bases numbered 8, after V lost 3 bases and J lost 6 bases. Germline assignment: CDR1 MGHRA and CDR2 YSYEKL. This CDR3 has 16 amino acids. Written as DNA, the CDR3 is TGCGCCAGCAGCCACGAAAGCGGGAGGATCTCCGGGGAGCTGTTTTTT. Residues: CASSHESGRISGELFF.

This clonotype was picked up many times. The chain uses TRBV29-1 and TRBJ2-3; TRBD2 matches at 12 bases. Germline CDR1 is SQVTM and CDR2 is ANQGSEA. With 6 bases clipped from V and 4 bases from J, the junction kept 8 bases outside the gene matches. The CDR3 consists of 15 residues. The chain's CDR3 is CSVWGLAGGPDTQYF. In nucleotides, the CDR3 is TGCAGCGTATGGGGCCTAGCGGGGGGGCCAGATACGCAGTATTTT.

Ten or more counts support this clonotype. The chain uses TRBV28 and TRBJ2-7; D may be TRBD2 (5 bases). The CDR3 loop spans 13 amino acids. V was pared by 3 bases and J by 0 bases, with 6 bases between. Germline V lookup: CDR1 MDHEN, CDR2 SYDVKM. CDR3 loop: CASSLGSSYEQYV. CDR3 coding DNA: TGTGCCAGCAGTTTGGGGAGCTCCTACGAGCAGTACGTC.

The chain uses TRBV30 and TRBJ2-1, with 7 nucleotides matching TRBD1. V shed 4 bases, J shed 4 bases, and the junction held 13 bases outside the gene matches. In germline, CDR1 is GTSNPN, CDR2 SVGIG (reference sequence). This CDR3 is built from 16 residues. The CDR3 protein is CAWKPRGRNTYNEQFF. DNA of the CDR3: TGTGCCTGGAAACCGAGGGGGCGGAATACATACAATGAGCAGTTCTTC. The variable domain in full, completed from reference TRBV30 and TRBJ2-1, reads SQTIHQWPATLVQPVGSPLSLECTVEGTSNPNLYWYRQAAGRGLQLLFYSVGIGQISSEVPQNLSASRPQDRQFILSSKKLLLSDSGFYLCAWKPRGRNTYNEQFFGPGTRLTVL.

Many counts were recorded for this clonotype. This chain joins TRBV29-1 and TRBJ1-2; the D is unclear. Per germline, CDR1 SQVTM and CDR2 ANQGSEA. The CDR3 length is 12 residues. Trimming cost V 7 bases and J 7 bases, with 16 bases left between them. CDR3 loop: CSALGQDGGYTF. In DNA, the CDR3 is TGCAGCGCCCTAGGGCAGGATGGTGGCTACACCTTC.

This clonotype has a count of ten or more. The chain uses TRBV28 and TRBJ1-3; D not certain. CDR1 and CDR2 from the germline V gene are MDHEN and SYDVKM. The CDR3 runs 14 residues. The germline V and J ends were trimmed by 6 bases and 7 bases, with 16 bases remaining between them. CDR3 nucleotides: TGTGCCAGCAGGGGAAGGAGGCTAGGGAACACCATATATTTT. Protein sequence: CASRGRRLGNTIYF.

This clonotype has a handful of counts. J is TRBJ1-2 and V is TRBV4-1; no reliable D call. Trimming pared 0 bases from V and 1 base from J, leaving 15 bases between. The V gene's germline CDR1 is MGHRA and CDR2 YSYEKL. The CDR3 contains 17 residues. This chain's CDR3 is CASSQDDLGDINYGYTF. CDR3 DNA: TGCGCCAGCAGCCAAGATGACCTCGGGGATATTAACTATGGCTACACCTTC.

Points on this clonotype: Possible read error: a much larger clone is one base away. The DNA of the CDR3 is TGCGCCAGCAGCCGCACTCCAGTGGGGGCTAACAATGAGCAGTTCTTC. Translated: CASSRTPVGANNEQFF. The chain employs TRBV11-1 and TRBJ2-1; D is possibly TRBD1 (6 bases). CDR3 length: 16 amino acids. The germline gives CDR1 SGHAT, CDR2 FQDESV (reference sequence).

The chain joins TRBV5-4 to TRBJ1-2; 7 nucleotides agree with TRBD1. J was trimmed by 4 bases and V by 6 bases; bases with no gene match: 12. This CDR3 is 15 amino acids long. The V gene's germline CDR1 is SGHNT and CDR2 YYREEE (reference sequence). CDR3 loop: CASTLRLQGSYGYTF. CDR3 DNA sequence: TGTGCCAGCACCCTAAGGTTACAGGGGAGCTATGGCTACACCTTC.

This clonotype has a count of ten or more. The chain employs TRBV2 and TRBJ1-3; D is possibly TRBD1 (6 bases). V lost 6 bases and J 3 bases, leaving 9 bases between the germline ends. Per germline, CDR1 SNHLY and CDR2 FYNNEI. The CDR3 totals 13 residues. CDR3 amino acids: CASRRDIGNTIYF. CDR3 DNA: TGTGCCAGCAGGAGGGACATTGGAAACACCATATATTTT. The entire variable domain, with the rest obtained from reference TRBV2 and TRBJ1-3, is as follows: EPEVTQTPSHQVTQMGQEVILRCVPISNHLYFYWYRQILGQKVEFLVSFYNNEISEKSEIFDDQFSVERPDGSNFTLKIRSTKLEDSAMYFCASRRDIGNTIYFGEGSWLTVV.

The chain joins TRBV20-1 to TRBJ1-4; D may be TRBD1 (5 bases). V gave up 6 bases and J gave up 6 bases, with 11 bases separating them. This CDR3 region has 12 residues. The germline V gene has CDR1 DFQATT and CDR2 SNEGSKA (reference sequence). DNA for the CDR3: TGCAGTGCCTCAGGGCGCGATGAAAAACTGTTTTTT. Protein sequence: CSASGRDEKLFF.

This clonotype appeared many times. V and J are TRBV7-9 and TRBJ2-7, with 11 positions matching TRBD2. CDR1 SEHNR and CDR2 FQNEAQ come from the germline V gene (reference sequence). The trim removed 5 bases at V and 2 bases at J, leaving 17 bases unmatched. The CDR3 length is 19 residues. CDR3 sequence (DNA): TGTGCCAGCAGCCCCTCCCATGGACTAGCGGGTGACAGTCCCTACGAGCAGTACTTC. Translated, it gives CASSPSHGLAGDSPYEQYF.

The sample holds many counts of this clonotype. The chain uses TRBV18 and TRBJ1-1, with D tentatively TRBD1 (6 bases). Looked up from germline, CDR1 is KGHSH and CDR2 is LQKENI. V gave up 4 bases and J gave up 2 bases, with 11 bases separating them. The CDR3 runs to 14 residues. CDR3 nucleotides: TGTGCCAGCTCACGTTCGGACAGCAACACTGAAGCTTTCTTT. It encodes CASSRSDSNTEAFF.

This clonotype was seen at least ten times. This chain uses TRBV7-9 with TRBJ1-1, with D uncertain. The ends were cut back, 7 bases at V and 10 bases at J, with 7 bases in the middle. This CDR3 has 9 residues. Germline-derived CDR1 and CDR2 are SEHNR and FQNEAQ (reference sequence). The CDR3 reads CASTMGAFF. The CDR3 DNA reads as TGTGCCAGCACCATGGGAGCTTTCTTT.

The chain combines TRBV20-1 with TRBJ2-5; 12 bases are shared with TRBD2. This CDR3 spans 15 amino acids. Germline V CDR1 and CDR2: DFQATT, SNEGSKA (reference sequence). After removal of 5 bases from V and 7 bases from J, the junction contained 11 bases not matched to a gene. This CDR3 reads CSAQKLAGGPGTQYF. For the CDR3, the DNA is TGCAGTGCTCAAAAGCTAGCGGGGGGGCCAGGGACCCAGTACTTC.

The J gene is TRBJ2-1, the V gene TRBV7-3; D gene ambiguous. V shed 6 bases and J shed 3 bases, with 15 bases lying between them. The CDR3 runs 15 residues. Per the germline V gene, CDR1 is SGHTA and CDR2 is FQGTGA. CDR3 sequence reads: CASSYGPAIYNEQFF. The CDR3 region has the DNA TGTGCCAGCAGTTACGGCCCCGCGATCTACAATGAGCAGTTCTTC.

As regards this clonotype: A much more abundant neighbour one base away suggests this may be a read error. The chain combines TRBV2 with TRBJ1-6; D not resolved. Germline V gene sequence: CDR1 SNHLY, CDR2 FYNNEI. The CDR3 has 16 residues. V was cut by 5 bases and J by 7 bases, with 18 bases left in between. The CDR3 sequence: CASSLKPRIPNSPLHF. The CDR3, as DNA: TGTGCCAGCAGTTTAAAGCCCAGGATACCCAATTCACCCCTCCACTTT.

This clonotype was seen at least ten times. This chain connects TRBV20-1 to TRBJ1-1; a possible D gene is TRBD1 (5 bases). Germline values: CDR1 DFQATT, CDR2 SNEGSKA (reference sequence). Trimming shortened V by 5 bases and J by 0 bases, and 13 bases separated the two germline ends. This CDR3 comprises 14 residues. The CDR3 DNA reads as TGCAGTGCTCCCCAGGGACCCATGAACACTGAAGCTTTCTTT. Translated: CSAPQGPMNTEAFF.

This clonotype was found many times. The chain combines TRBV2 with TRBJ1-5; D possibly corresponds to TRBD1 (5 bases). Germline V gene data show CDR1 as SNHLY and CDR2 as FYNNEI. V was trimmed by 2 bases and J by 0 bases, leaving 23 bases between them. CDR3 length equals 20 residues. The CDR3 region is CASSEPNGAPDWYSNQPQHF. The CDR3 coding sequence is TGTGCCAGCAGTGAACCGAATGGGGCTCCAGATTGGTATAGCAATCAGCCCCAGCATTTT.

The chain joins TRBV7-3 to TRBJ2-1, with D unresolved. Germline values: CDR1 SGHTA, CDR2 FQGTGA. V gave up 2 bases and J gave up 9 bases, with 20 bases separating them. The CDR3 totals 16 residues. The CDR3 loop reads CASSLVLSGVHSEQFF. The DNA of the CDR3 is TGTGCCAGCAGCTTAGTCTTGTCAGGAGTACACAGTGAGCAGTTCTTC.